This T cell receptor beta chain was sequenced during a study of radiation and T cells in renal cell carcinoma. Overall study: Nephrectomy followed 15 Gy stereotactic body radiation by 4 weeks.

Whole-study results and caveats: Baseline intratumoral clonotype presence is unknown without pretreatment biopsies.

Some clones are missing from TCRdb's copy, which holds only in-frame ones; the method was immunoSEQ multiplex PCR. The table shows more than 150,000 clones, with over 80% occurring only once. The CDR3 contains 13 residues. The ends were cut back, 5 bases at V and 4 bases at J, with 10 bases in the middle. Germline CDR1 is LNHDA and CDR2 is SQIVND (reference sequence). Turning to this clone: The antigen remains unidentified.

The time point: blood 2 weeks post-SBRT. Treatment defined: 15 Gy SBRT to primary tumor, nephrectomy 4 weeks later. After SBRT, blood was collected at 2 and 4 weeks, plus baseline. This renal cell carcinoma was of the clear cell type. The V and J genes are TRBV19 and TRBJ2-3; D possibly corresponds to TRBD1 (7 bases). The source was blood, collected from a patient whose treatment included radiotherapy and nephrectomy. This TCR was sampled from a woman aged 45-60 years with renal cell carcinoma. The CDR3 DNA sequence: TGTGCCAGTAGTCAGGGGGGAGCAGATACGCAGTATTTT. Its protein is CASSQGGADTQYF.